The following is a T cell receptor (beta chain) sequence with its context. Which antigen it targets is not known. No clone much larger than this one lies a single base away; base qualities are absent. These data are taken from a study of T cell responses to AZD1222 COVID-19 vaccine (dated by TCRdb to the early 2020s). Some background on the complete study: AZD1222 recipients whose second dose came at about 4 weeks and those whose second dose came at about 12 weeks were combined into one group, since spike-specific TCR depth and breadth did not differ between the two schedules. TCR sequencing was performed for fewer than 250 trial participants, of whom around 210 were given two doses of AZD1222 and around 25 were given two doses of MenACWY control vaccine. Enrollment into the trials was organized by age into subgroups of 18-55, 56-69 and 70-plus years, and those subgroups contained 148, 28 and 57 TCR-sequenced participants, respectively.

The CDR3 contains 16 residues, cysteine and phenylalanine counted. The only DNA kept is the CDR3, 48 bases in frame from the first base. After removal of 5 bases from V and 2 bases from J, the junction retains 5 bases not matched to a gene. The germline V gene specifies MDHEN as CDR1 and SYDVKM as CDR2. The sample's time point, from its label and the paper: baseline before first vaccination. Vaccinee samples came from UK trials COV001 and COV002, including a single-blind randomized controlled phase 2/3 trial of AZD1222 (ChAdOx1 nCoV-19) in healthy adults. For TCRbeta chain sequencing, PBMC samples from trial participants were taken at day 0 and at day 28 after the second dose. The CDR3 regions of human TCRbeta chains were analyzed by immunosequencing. Under the source paper's analysis protocol: Repertoire TCRs were checked for matches against a reference library of SARS-CoV-2-specific TCRs that had been generated using the MIRA antigen-specificity platform. Breadth was defined as the fraction of unique TCRs that were SARS-CoV-2-associated. Depth was defined as the fraction of total T cells that were SARS-CoV-2-associated. Each spike-specific TCR was assigned to its reactive spike region and to a CD4 or CD8 class using the MIRA data. Log10-transformed breadth and depth values were compared by one-way ANOVA with Sidak's multiple comparisons tests. Not all clones reach the TCRdb copy of this immuneACCESS table, which keeps in-frame sequences only. Checked studies attribute under half of the gap to unresolved V genes and leave the rest unexplained. V, J and clone size are those of that table, while D and trimming were read from the DNA. This sample gives 100,000 to 150,000 clones in total; around 87% of them show up just once. About 9.4% of the sample is held by the ten biggest clonotypes.

What the work shows at the level of the full study, not this receptor alone: The 56-69-year group was small, and its depth increase did not reach significance, likely because of low power. The whole spike protein was spanned by vaccine-associated CD4 TCRs, and dominant responses were seen in regions 160-218 and 743-854. Nearly half of unique spike-specific TCRs reportedly recognized epitopes outside regions mutated in the B.1.351 and B.1.1.7 variants. Participants were mostly white British and included more females than males, and it was suggested by the authors that clonal diversity may have been underestimated. Conclusions about previously exposed vaccinees are limited, since just five or six AZD1222 recipients were seropositive for SARS-CoV-2 at baseline. A significant rise in spike-specific TCR breadth and depth was observed after two AZD1222 doses relative to day 0 and relative to MenACWY recipients. Because no day 14 peak-response samples were available, repertoires were characterized only after the peak T cell response.

The sequence came from an adult in good health. The chain is assembled from TRBV28 and TRBJ2-3; TRBD2 lines up with 12 middle nucleotides. The material sequenced was peripheral blood, taken on day 0 of AZD1222 vaccination. For the CDR3, the sequence is CASSTGLAGYTDTQYF. The bases are TGTGCCAGCAGTACGGGACTAGCGGGCTACACAGATACGCAGTATTTT.